This TCR beta chain was identified during a study of human T cells and chemical hapten exposure. The table lists this clonotype with a few counts. Its antigen is unidentified. Whole-study results and caveats: The number of TCRs above 1 in 1000 frequency did not change after DPC sensitization.

The library labeled individual cDNA molecules by adding unique molecular identifiers to them. The authors' processing: Counts of TCRs in each sample centred on a median of about 96,000 and extended from approximately 20,000 to 700,000. From the RACE reads, TCRdb called clonotypes with MiXCR, one entry per CDR3 protein. The V and J calls follow TCRdb's processing rather than the paper's. The sample includes about 46,000 distinct CDR3 sequences, over 3.5% of them seen just once. Stated time point: healthy volunteer bleed at 2 weeks. Before extraction, the whole blood was not fractionated, and total RNA was taken from it. V was pared by 0 bases and J by 7 bases, with 12 bases between. The CDR3 is 14 residues long. Germline-derived CDR1 and CDR2 are LGHDT and YNNKEL (reference sequence).

Material: whole blood. This TCR derives from a female donor in good health. Some clones in this sample may be carry-over from other donors' samples. V usage is TRBV3-1 and J usage is TRBJ1-1, with TRBD1 as a possible D gene (5 bases). CDR3 coding DNA: TGTGCCAGCAGCCAAGATGAGACAGCATTTGAAGCTTTCTTT. This gives the protein CASSQDETAFEAFF.